This T cell receptor beta chain was recorded in a study of blood T cell repertoires in COVID-19. Using immunoSEQ multiplex PCR, the repertoire was profiled, and TCRdb retains in-frame clones only, with some absent. The data show tens of thousands of clones, about 81% seen once. This CDR3 comprises 15 residues. With V trimmed by 7 bases and J by 2 bases, 9 bases remained unmatched. The germline V gene encodes CDR1 SGHRS and CDR2 YFSETQ. V gene TRBV5-1 combines with J gene TRBJ2-5; TRBD2 matches at 9 bases. Material: peripheral blood. The receptor was derived from a human donor in a cohort sampled during active COVID-19. In DNA, the CDR3 is TGCGCCAGCGCTGAGGCTAGCGGGGAGCAAGAGACCCAGTACTTC. It translates to CASAEASGEQETQYF.